What follows are 31 T cell receptor beta chains derived from one specimen sequenced in a study of OX40 agonist ivuxolimab in advanced cancers. The data were produced by immunoSEQ multiplex PCR, yet TCRdb's version contains in-frame clones alone and is incomplete. The table lists around 26,000 clones, approximately 91% of them singletons. The sequencing here drew on CD4+ or CD8+ T cells sorted from blood, taken in a trial of the OX40 agonist ivuxolimab. Receptors originate from an adult with an advanced solid tumor such as melanoma, head and neck, liver or kidney cancer.

CDR3 DNA sequence: TGTGCCAGTAGTATAGGGGGAAGGATCTACGAGCAGTACTTC. Residues: CASSIGGRIYEQYF. The chain joins TRBV19 to TRBJ2-7; no firm D call. The V gene lost 1 base and the J gene lost 3 bases, with 10 bases spanning the gap. Germline CDR1 LNHDA, CDR2 SQIVND (reference sequence). The CDR3 sequence is 14 residues long.

The chain employs TRBV7-9 and TRBJ1-5; 12 nucleotides match TRBD1. Looked up from germline, CDR1 is SEHNR and CDR2 is FQNEAQ (reference sequence). There are 16 residues in the CDR3. V lost 5 bases to trimming and J lost 5 bases; unmatched junction nucleotides: 7. CDR3 sequence: CASSGDRGPKDQPQHF. DNA of the CDR3: TGTGCCAGCAGCGGGGACAGGGGGCCGAAGGATCAGCCCCAGCATTTT.

The chain uses TRBV11-2 and TRBJ1-4, with 8 bases lining up with TRBD1. CDR1 is SGHAT and CDR2 is FQNNGV in the germline V gene. With V trimmed by 5 bases and J by 3 bases, 5 bases remained unmatched. The CDR3 totals 15 residues. The DNA for the CDR3 is TGTGCCAGCAGCCTGCGGACAGGGTCTAATGAAAAACTGTTTTTT. Translated, it gives CASSLRTGSNEKLFF. Combining the CDR3 with reference TRBV11-2 and TRBJ1-4 gives the whole variable domain EAGVAQSPRYKIIEKRQSVAFWCNPISGHATLYWYQQILGQGPKLLIQFQNNGVVDDSQLPKDRFSAERLKGVDSTLKIQPAKLEDSAVYLCASSLRTGSNEKLFFGSGTQLSVL.

CDR3 region: CASSYQDRMNTEAFF. CDR3 nucleotide sequence: TGCGCCAGCAGCTACCAGGACAGGATGAACACTGAAGCTTTCTTT. The chain links TRBV5-1 to TRBJ1-1; 7 bases align to TRBD1. Germline assignment: CDR1 SGHRS and CDR2 YFSETQ. V was clipped by 3 bases and J by 0 bases; unmatched bases: 5. This CDR3 region has 15 residues. Using reference TRBV5-1 and TRBJ1-1 for the parts outside the CDR3, the full variable domain is KAGVTQTPRYLIKTRGQQVTLSCSPISGHRSVSWYQQTPGQGLQFLFEYFSETQRNKGNFPGRFSGRQFSNSRSEMNVSTLELGDSALYLCASSYQDRMNTEAFFGQGTRLTVV.

The chain employs TRBV5-6 and TRBJ1-1; D call uncertain. The germline V gene encodes CDR1 SGHDT and CDR2 YYEEEE. The CDR3 spans 14 residues. V was pared by 0 bases and J by 0 bases, with 6 bases between. This CDR3 is CASSLDQMNTEAFF. For the CDR3, the DNA is TGTGCCAGCAGCTTGGACCAAATGAACACTGAAGCTTTCTTT.

This clone appeared a single time. This rearrangement joins TRBV4-1 to TRBJ2-7; D may be TRBD2 (5 bases). From germline, CDR1 is MGHRA and CDR2 YSYEKL. V was clipped by 3 bases and J by 3 bases, with 12 bases between them. The CDR3 totals 14 residues. The CDR3 region is CASSQGLADYEQYF. The CDR3 DNA is TGCGCCAGCAGCCAGGGTCTAGCCGACTACGAGCAGTACTTC.

This clone has only one observation. The chain uses TRBV5-5 and TRBJ1-1, with D tentatively TRBD1 (6 bases). Trimming pared 4 bases from V and 7 bases from J, leaving 14 bases between. The CDR3 covers 13 residues. Looked up from germline, CDR1 is SGHKS and CDR2 is YYEKEE (reference sequence). CDR3 amino acids: CASSGGGLVEAFF. The CDR3 DNA sequence: TGTGCCAGCAGCGGGGGCGGACTTGTTGAAGCTTTCTTT.

The V gene is TRBV28, the J gene TRBJ2-7; 10 bases are a match to TRBD2. CDR1 is MDHEN, CDR2 SYDVKM, per germline. There are 15 residues in the CDR3. Trimming removed 5 bases from V and 0 bases from J; junction bases left unmatched: 4. The CDR3 spells CASSETSGISYEQYF. The CDR3 DNA sequence: TGTGCCAGCAGTGAAACTAGCGGGATCTCCTACGAGCAGTACTTC. The full variable domain, its missing parts supplied by reference TRBV28 and TRBJ2-7, is DVKVTQSSRYLVKRTGEKVFLECVQDMDHENMFWYRQDPGLGLRLIYFSYDVKMKEKGDIPEGYSVSREKKERFSLILESASTNQTSMYLCASSETSGISYEQYFGPGTRLTVT.

This clone was observed a single time. The rearrangement links TRBV9 to TRBJ1-2; D unresolved. CDR1 is SGDLS, CDR2 YYNGEE, per germline. The CDR3 runs 14 residues. V was pared by 4 bases and J by 5 bases, with 15 bases between. The DNA of the CDR3 is TGTGCCAGCAGCATTGGAGTGGGAACGTATGGCTACACCTTC. Protein: CASSIGVGTYGYTF.

The chain employs TRBV7-2 and TRBJ2-7; TRBD2 is a possible D gene (6 bases). CDR1 and CDR2 from the germline V gene are SGHTA and FQGNSA. The V gene lost 4 bases and the J gene lost 1 base, with 20 bases spanning the gap. This CDR3 has 17 residues. The CDR3 DNA reads TGTGCCAGCAGCTCATTTCCGGGACTTGGGTCGTCCTACGAGCAGTACTTC. This sequence encodes CASSSFPGLGSSYEQYF.

CDR3 region: CASSPLAGEKVGTQYF. CDR3 DNA: TGTGCCAGCAGCCCCCTAGCGGGAGAGAAGGTGGGGACCCAGTACTTC. The chain is built from TRBV7-9 and TRBJ2-5, with 10 positions matching TRBD2. Trimming took 5 bases from V and 7 from J; bases not matched to a gene: 13. Looked up from germline, CDR1 is SEHNR and CDR2 is FQNEAQ (reference sequence). The CDR3 consists of 16 residues.

The chain recombines TRBV6-5 with TRBJ2-2; 8 positions agree with TRBD2. Germline V gives CDR1 MNHEY, CDR2 SVGAGI. The CDR3 totals 16 residues. J was trimmed by 6 bases and V by 1 base; bases with no gene match: 7. Written as DNA, the CDR3 is TGTGCCAGCAGTTACTTGATGACAGCGGGGGCCGGGGAGCTGTTTTTT. Its protein product is CASSYLMTAGAGELFF.

The chain links TRBV6-1 to TRBJ1-2; D remains ambiguous. With 6 bases removed from V and 8 bases from J, the gap between germline ends came to 16 bases. CDR3 size: 13 residues. Germline V gives CDR1 MNHNS, CDR2 SASEGT. CDR3 amino acids: CASSPPVTRGYTF. The CDR3 nucleotides read TGTGCCAGCAGCCCCCCGGTAACGCGGGGCTACACCTTC.

This chain connects TRBV6-5 to TRBJ2-7, with no clear D. V was shortened by 0 bases and J by 1 base, with 7 bases between the two germline ends. The CDR3 is 14 amino acids. Germline V gene sequence: CDR1 MNHEY, CDR2 SVGAGI. CDR3 residues: CASSYSPGSYEQYF. For the CDR3, the DNA is TGTGCCAGCAGTTACTCTCCTGGATCCTACGAGCAGTACTTC.

The chain has TRBV28 and TRBJ2-1; D is undetermined. Trimming took off 4 bases at V and 3 bases at J, with 10 bases between the two ends. Germline CDR1 and CDR2: MDHEN and SYDVKM. The CDR3 is 14 residues long. The CDR3 spells CASSSSTDYNEQFF. The CDR3 DNA reads as TGTGCCAGCAGTTCCTCGACTGACTACAATGAGCAGTTCTTC.

V is TRBV27 and J is TRBJ2-7; D is ambiguous. CDR3 size: 11 residues. Trimming removed 0 bases at V and 7 bases at J, with 4 bases between. Germline values: CDR1 MNHEY, CDR2 SMNVEV (reference sequence). CDR3 nucleotides: TGTGCCAGCAGTTTATCGGGTGAGCAGTACTTC. It specifies CASSLSGEQYF.

The genes are TRBV5-1 and TRBJ2-7; D possibly corresponds to TRBD1 (5 bases). The CDR3 is made up of 14 amino acids. Deletions cut 0 bases from V and 4 bases from J, with 11 bases between. Germline CDR1 and CDR2: SGHRS and YFSETQ. The DNA for the CDR3 is TGCGCCAGCAGCTTGGGCCAGGGCGAATACGAGCAGTACTTC. This encodes CASSLGQGEYEQYF.

This chain joins TRBV28 and TRBJ2-1, with D uncertain. The germline V gene encodes CDR1 MDHEN and CDR2 SYDVKM. V gave up 4 bases and J gave up 1 base, with 8 bases separating them. There are 14 residues in the CDR3. CDR3 sequence: CASSSLGSYNEQFF. The CDR3 DNA reads as TGTGCCAGCAGTTCTCTAGGGTCCTACAATGAGCAGTTCTTC.

The chain combines TRBV2 with TRBJ2-1; the D gene is possibly TRBD1 (6 bases). Germline CDR1 reads SNHLY; CDR2 reads FYNNEI. The CDR3 length is 16 residues. Trimming stripped 2 bases from V and 3 bases from J, with 14 bases between. The CDR3 bases are TGTGCCAGCAGTGAAACGGCAGGGGATATCTACAATGAGCAGTTCTTC. Translating gives CASSETAGDIYNEQFF. Filled out from reference TRBV2 and TRBJ2-1, the complete variable domain reads EPEVTQTPSHQVTQMGQEVILRCVPISNHLYFYWYRQILGQKVEFLVSFYNNEISEKSEIFDDQFSVERPDGSNFTLKIRSTKLEDSAMYFCASSETAGDIYNEQFFGPGTRLTVL.

The chain links TRBV25-1 to TRBJ1-1, with TRBD1 matching 8 bases. CDR1 is MGHDK and CDR2 is SYGVNS in the germline V gene. CDR3 length: 15 residues. The V and J ends lost 1 base and 2 bases, in that order; junction bases with no gene match: 3. CDR3 nucleotides: TGTGCCAGCAGTGAATCTGGACAGGGTAACACTGAAGCTTTCTTT. Amino acids: CASSESGQGNTEAFF.

V usage is TRBV11-2 and J usage is TRBJ2-7, with TRBD2 identical over 7 bases. This CDR3 region has 15 residues. Unmatched junction bases numbered 6, after V lost 2 bases and J lost 2 bases. Germline V gene data show CDR1 as SGHAT and CDR2 as FQNNGV. The CDR3 loop is CASSLPSGPTYEQYF. DNA for the CDR3: TGTGCCAGCAGCTTACCTAGCGGACCCACCTACGAGCAGTACTTC.

This sequence joins TRBV14 and TRBJ1-6; D might be TRBD1 (6 bases). Germline CDR1 and CDR2: SGHDN and FVKESK. The CDR3 totals 14 residues. V gave up 1 base and J gave up 7 bases, with 8 bases separating them. CDR3 nucleotides: TGTGCCAGCAGCCAAGTGACAGGCAATTCACCCCTCCACTTT. It encodes CASSQVTGNSPLHF.

This chain uses TRBV30 with TRBJ1-2, with unresolved D. This CDR3 region has 15 residues. Germline CDR1 is GTSNPN and CDR2 is SVGIG (reference sequence). V was pared by 4 bases and J by 4 bases, with 19 bases between. The chain's CDR3 is CAWTQMAVGAYGYTF. The CDR3 DNA follows: TGTGCCTGGACCCAGATGGCGGTGGGTGCCTATGGCTACACCTTC.

The genes are TRBV5-1 and TRBJ2-3; 8 bases line up with TRBD1. The junction had 12 bases not matched to a gene; V was cut back by 8 bases and J by 1 base. The CDR3 runs 16 residues. Looked up from germline, CDR1 is SGHRS and CDR2 is YFSETQ. CDR3 nucleotide sequence: TGCGCCAGTAACCCACTCTCGACAGGGGGCACAGATACGCAGTATTTT. Amino acid sequence: CASNPLSTGGTDTQYF.

This chain links TRBV27 with TRBJ1-2; maybe TRBD1 (5 bases). V lost 6 bases and J lost 2, with 10 bases in between. There are 13 residues in the CDR3. Germline-derived CDR1 and CDR2 are MNHEY and SMNVEV (reference sequence). The CDR3 here is CASRVGANYGYTF. CDR3 nucleotides: TGTGCCAGCAGAGTAGGGGCGAACTATGGCTACACCTTC.

This clone is termed medium-sized. This sequence joins TRBV19 and TRBJ1-2; weak D call: TRBD1 (6 bases). The V end lost 0 bases, the J end lost 4 bases, and 15 bases lay between the germline ends. There are 16 residues in the CDR3. Per germline, CDR1 LNHDA and CDR2 SQIVND (reference sequence). CDR3 DNA: TGTGCCAGTAGTATAGAACATCAGGGGTCGGTCTATGGCTACACCTTC. It codes for CASSIEHQGSVYGYTF.

For this clone: At one of its ends the junction is not consistent with the germline gene, which may arise from a read error. V is TRBV5-3 and J is TRBJ2-5; 10 bases map to TRBD2. The J call is in doubt because the DNA end fits TRBJ2-7 better. TRBV5-3 is given ORF status, its function remaining uncertain. There are 14 residues in the CDR3. This chain's CDR3 is CASSFGLAAYEQYF. The CDR3 bases are TGTGCCAGCAGCTTTGGACTAGCGGCTTACGAGCAGTACTTC.

The chain recombines TRBV9 with TRBJ2-1; 7 positions agree with TRBD1. The CDR3 is 16 amino acids. From germline, CDR1 is SGDLS and CDR2 YYNGEE. The ends lost 4 bases at V and 3 bases at J; junction bases unmatched: 10. CDR3 sequence: CASSPPTGEGYNEQFF. CDR3 bases: TGTGCCAGCAGCCCTCCAACAGGGGAAGGCTACAATGAGCAGTTCTTC.

The chain recombines TRBV5-6 with TRBJ2-1; TRBD2 might be the D (5 bases). Germline V CDR1 and CDR2: SGHDT, YYEEEE. V gave up 3 bases and J gave up 3 bases, with 13 bases separating them. The CDR3 consists of 15 residues. CDR3 region: CASSSPRDGYNEQFF. CDR3 nucleotides: TGTGCCAGCAGCTCCCCCCGGGATGGCTACAATGAGCAGTTCTTC.

DNA for the CDR3: TGTGCCAGCAGTTATACAGGGGCAAGCAATCAGCCCCAGCATTTT. This sequence encodes CASSYTGASNQPQHF. The chain couples TRBV5-5 to TRBJ1-5; 7 nucleotides agree with TRBD1. V dropped 5 bases and J dropped 1; count of bases not matched to a gene: 6. The CDR3 runs to 15 residues. Germline assignment: CDR1 SGHKS and CDR2 YYEKEE (reference sequence). Using reference TRBV5-5 and TRBJ1-5 for the parts outside the CDR3, the full variable domain is DAGVTQSPTHLIKTRGQQVTLRCSPISGHKSVSWYQQVLGQGPQFIFQYYEKEERGRGNFPDRFSARQFPNYSSELNVNALLLGDSALYLCASSYTGASNQPQHFGDGTRLSIL.

The rearrangement uses TRBV7-3 and TRBJ2-2, with unresolved D. The CDR3 extends over 14 amino acids. CDR1 and CDR2 (germline): SGHTA, FQGTGA. V gave up 3 bases and J gave up 4 bases, with 9 bases separating them. The chain's CDR3 is CASSFGRSTGELFF. CDR3 in DNA: TGTGCCAGCAGCTTCGGCCGGAGCACCGGGGAGCTGTTTTTT.